These 32 T cell receptor beta chains were sequenced from one sample in a study of beta chain features in type 1 diabetes. Expressed TCRB transcripts were sequenced after all isolated RNA was converted to cDNA. Libraries were prepared by immunoSEQ multiplex PCR; TCRdb keeps only in-frame clonotypes and omits some of them. The data show about half a million clones, about 10% seen once. Sample: naive CD4+ T cells from blood. The receptors stem from a woman aged 18 to 35 in good health.

The chain combines TRBV25-1 with TRBJ2-1, with 10 bases lining up with TRBD2. The V gene end was trimmed by 4 bases and the J gene end by 4 bases; junction bases not matched to a gene: 4. CDR1 and CDR2 from the germline V gene are MGHDK and SYGVNS. This CDR3 spans 15 amino acids. The CDR3 DNA reads as TGTGCCAGCAGTGTGCTAGCGGGAGTATACAATGAGCAGTTCTTC. Encoded protein: CASSVLAGVYNEQFF.

The chain combines TRBV4-3 with TRBJ1-2, with 7 nucleotides matching TRBD1. The CDR3 is made up of 15 amino acids. The J segment lost 9 bases and the V segment lost 4 bases, leaving 14 bases of the junction unmatched. Germline CDR1 is LGHNA and CDR2 is YSLEER. CDR3 sequence (DNA): TGCGCCAGCAGCCTCGAGGACAGGTCGCCTGCCAGCTACACCTTC. Residues: CASSLEDRSPASYTF.

The chain uses TRBV7-9 and TRBJ2-1, with 9 bases that match TRBD1. V shed 6 bases and J 5 bases; nucleotides not matched to a gene: 8. The CDR3 extends over 15 amino acids. Germline CDR1 and CDR2: SEHNR and FQNEAQ (reference sequence). The CDR3 DNA is TGTGCCAGCAGGGGACAGGGCCCGCTAAACAATGAGCAGTTCTTC. Its protein product is CASRGQGPLNNEQFF.

The chain links TRBV7-2 to TRBJ2-5; D possibly corresponds to TRBD2 (5 bases). Germline V gene data show CDR1 as SGHTA and CDR2 as FQGNSA. Trimming cost V 1 base and J 7 bases, with 16 bases left between them. The CDR3 loop spans 15 amino acids. The CDR3 here is CASSLEGGIRTTQYF. CDR3 sequence (DNA): TGTGCCAGCAGCTTAGAAGGAGGTATCCGTACGACCCAGTACTTC.

This clone was seen only a few times. This rearrangement joins TRBV27 to TRBJ2-7; possibly TRBD1 or TRBD2 for D (5 bases each). In germline, CDR1 is MNHEY, CDR2 SMNVEV (reference sequence). With 9 bases removed from V and 2 bases from J, the gap between germline ends came to 14 bases. This CDR3 is built from 13 residues. In nucleotides, the CDR3 is TGTGCCAGTCGATCGGGGCAAGCCTACGAGCAGTACGTC. Amino acid sequence: CASRSGQAYEQYV.

This clone was counted a few times. The rearrangement uses TRBV7-2 and TRBJ2-5; possibly TRBD1 or TRBD2 for D (6 bases each). Trimming cost V 1 base and J 5 bases, with 14 bases left between them. CDR3 length: 15 amino acids. Germline CDR1 and CDR2: SGHTA and FQGNSA. The CDR3 reads CASSLVGQGRETQYF. For the CDR3, the DNA is TGTGCCAGCAGCTTAGTGGGGCAGGGGAGGGAGACCCAGTACTTC.

In this sample, this clone turned up a few times. V and J are TRBV25-1 and TRBJ2-1, with D hard to call. CDR1 MGHDK and CDR2 SYGVNS come from the germline V gene. V was pared by 3 bases and J by 4 bases, with 7 bases between. The CDR3 loop spans 13 amino acids. The CDR3 DNA is TGTGCCAGCAGTGAGCCCGTATACAATGAGCAGTTCTTC. Translating gives CASSEPVYNEQFF. The whole variable domain, filled in from reference TRBV25-1 and TRBJ2-1, reads EADIYQTPRYLVIGTGKKITLECSQTMGHDKMYWYQQDPGMELHLIHYSYGVNSTEKGDLSSESTVSRIRTEHFPLTLESARPSHTSQYLCASSEPVYNEQFFGPGTRLTVL.

This clone was seen a handful of times. The V and J genes are TRBV14 and TRBJ2-1; unclear D gene. The CDR3 runs 18 residues. The germline CDR1 and CDR2 sequences are SGHDN and FVKESK. The V end was cut by 0 bases, the J end by 4 bases, with 19 bases between. CDR3 region: CASSQDEHGLPGYNEQFF. The CDR3, as DNA: TGTGCCAGCAGCCAAGATGAGCACGGTCTACCCGGGTACAATGAGCAGTTCTTC.

This clone occurred a few times. The V gene is TRBV18, the J gene TRBJ1-2, with TRBD1 matching over 7 bases. CDR3 length: 14 amino acids. The V gene end was trimmed by 2 bases and the J gene end by 4 bases; junction bases not matched to a gene: 4. Germline CDR1 reads KGHSH; CDR2 reads LQKENI. CDR3 loop: CASSPRNRGYGYTF. CDR3 DNA sequence: TGTGCCAGCTCACCAAGGAACAGGGGCTATGGCTACACCTTC.

This clone was observed a handful of times. This chain joins TRBV7-3 and TRBJ2-1; D unresolved. V dropped 5 bases and J dropped 10 bases, with 12 bases sitting between them. There are 12 residues in the CDR3. Germline V gene sequence: CDR1 SGHTA, CDR2 FQGTGA. CDR3: CASSLTVGEQFF. CDR3 DNA sequence: TGTGCCAGCAGCCTTACAGTTGGCGAGCAGTTCTTC.

The chain employs TRBV7-2 and TRBJ2-1; D might be TRBD2 (6 bases). V shed 3 bases and J shed 0 bases, with 9 bases lying between them. The CDR3 extends over 15 amino acids. Germline CDR1 SGHTA, CDR2 FQGNSA. For the CDR3, the DNA is TGTGCCAGCAGCTTCGGACTATCCTCCTACAATGAGCAGTTCTTC. This encodes CASSFGLSSYNEQFF.

This sequence joins TRBV7-6 and TRBJ2-3; perhaps TRBD2 as D (5 bases). This CDR3 is 15 amino acids long. Looked up from germline, CDR1 is SGHVS and CDR2 is FNYEAQ. V was clipped by 5 bases and J by 6 bases, with 18 bases between them. CDR3 residues: CASSLPPFRDDTQYF. The DNA of the CDR3 is TGTGCCAGCAGCCTACCGCCTTTCCGGGATGATACGCAGTATTTT.

This clone was counted between two and nine times. This same CDR3 is encoded by further DNA sequences in the sample. The chain uses TRBV18 and TRBJ2-5; TRBD2 agrees at 7 bases. Germline V CDR1 and CDR2: KGHSH, LQKENI. The CDR3 sequence is 14 residues long. V lost 3 bases to trimming and J lost 1 base; unmatched junction nucleotides: 2. CDR3 DNA sequence: TGTGCCAGCTCACCTGCGGGAGTCCAAGAGACCCAGTACTTC. Encoded protein: CASSPAGVQETQYF.

The chain joins TRBV2 to TRBJ2-1, with D possibly TRBD1 on 5 matching bases. Germline assignment: CDR1 SNHLY and CDR2 FYNNEI. V was cut by 8 bases and J by 0 bases, with 11 bases left in between. CDR3 size: 14 residues. The CDR3, as DNA: TGTGCCAGCTTAAGACAGCTCTCCTACAATGAGCAGTTCTTC. As protein: CASLRQLSYNEQFF. Full variable domain (remainder filled in from reference TRBV2 and TRBJ2-1): EPEVTQTPSHQVTQMGQEVILRCVPISNHLYFYWYRQILGQKVEFLVSFYNNEISEKSEIFDDQFSVERPDGSNFTLKIRSTKLEDSAMYFCASLRQLSYNEQFFGPGTRLTVL.

This sequence joins TRBV7-2 and TRBJ2-7; 7 bases align to TRBD1. CDR3 length: 14 amino acids. Germline assignment: CDR1 SGHTA and CDR2 FQGNSA. V lost 5 bases to trimming and J lost 2 bases; unmatched junction nucleotides: 6. The CDR3 loop reads CASSITGATYEQYF. The DNA of the CDR3 is TGTGCCAGCAGCATAACAGGGGCCACCTACGAGCAGTACTTC.

The chain employs TRBV9 and TRBJ1-6, with no clear D. CDR3 length: 15 residues. Trimming stripped 0 bases from V and 7 bases from J, with 11 bases between. Germline loops: CDR1 SGDLS, CDR2 YYNGEE. Here the CDR3 reads CASSVVGTGNSPLHF. CDR3 DNA sequence: TGTGCCAGCAGCGTAGTGGGAACTGGGAATTCACCCCTCCACTTT. Drawing the rest from reference TRBV9 and TRBJ1-6, the complete variable domain is DSGVTQTPKHLITATGQRVTLRCSPRSGDLSVYWYQQSLDQGLQFLIQYYNGEERAKGNILERFSAQQFPDLHSELNLSSLELGDSALYFCASSVVGTGNSPLHFGNGTRLTVT.

The rearrangement uses TRBV29-1 and TRBJ2-5; D may be TRBD2 (6 bases). Germline CDR1 SQVTM, CDR2 ANQGSEA. The length of the CDR3 is 11 residues. V was trimmed by 8 bases and J by 7 bases, leaving 14 bases between them. CDR3 DNA: TGCAGCACTAGCCTCCTCGGGACCCAGTACTTC. Protein product: CSTSLLGTQYF.

In this sample, this clone turned up a few times. Being one base from a much bigger clone, this may be a read error. The chain links TRBV4-1 to TRBJ2-3, with D uncertain. The germline V gene has CDR1 MGHRA and CDR2 YSYEKL. The CDR3 spans 11 residues. V lost 5 bases and J 4 bases, leaving 4 bases between the germline ends. The CDR3: CASSLADTQYF. The CDR3 DNA reads as TGCGCCAGCAGCTTAGCAGATACGCAGTATTTT.

This chain connects TRBV2 to TRBJ2-7; D remains ambiguous. Per the germline V gene, CDR1 is SNHLY and CDR2 is FYNNEI. The germline V and J ends were trimmed by 6 bases and 3 bases, with 3 bases remaining between them. The CDR3 is made up of 10 amino acids. For the CDR3, the DNA is TGTGCCAGCAGATACTACGAGCAGTACGTC. Encoded protein: CASRYYEQYV.

J is TRBJ2-2 and V is TRBV9; the D is unclear. The CDR3 spans 14 residues. V shed 0 bases and J shed 7 bases, with 10 bases lying between them. Germline lookup yields CDR1 SGDLS and CDR2 YYNGEE. The CDR3 region has the DNA TGTGCCAGCAGCGTAGCGGGCGTCGGCGGGGAGCTGTTTTTT. Translation: CASSVAGVGGELFF. Using reference TRBV9 and TRBJ2-2 for the parts outside the CDR3, the full variable domain is DSGVTQTPKHLITATGQRVTLRCSPRSGDLSVYWYQQSLDQGLQFLIQYYNGEERAKGNILERFSAQQFPDLHSELNLSSLELGDSALYFCASSVAGVGGELFFGEGSRLTVL.

This chain uses TRBV19 with TRBJ2-1, with TRBD2 matching 11 bases. The germline gives CDR1 LNHDA, CDR2 SQIVND (reference sequence). The CDR3 length is 15 residues. V lost 3 bases, J lost 5 bases, and 3 bases stayed unmatched. The CDR3 nucleotides are TGTGCCAGTAGTATGGGACTAGCGGCAAACAATGAGCAGTTCTTC. It codes for CASSMGLAANNEQFF. The variable domain in full, with the rest retrieved from reference TRBV19 and TRBJ2-1, is DGGITQSPKYLFRKEGQNVTLSCEQNLNHDAMYWYRQDPGQGLRLIYYSQIVNDFQKGDIAEGYSVSREKKESFPLTVTSAQKNPTAFYLCASSMGLAANNEQFFGPGTRLTVL.

The gene calls are TRBV7-6 and TRBJ2-3; TRBD1 might be the D (6 bases). Germline CDR1 and CDR2: SGHVS and FNYEAQ. Trimming stripped 0 bases from V and 0 bases from J, with 16 bases between. CDR3 length: 18 residues. CDR3 coding DNA: TGTGCCAGCAGCTTAGCCCCCCGGACAGTGCCTAGCACAGATACGCAGTATTTT. This gives the protein CASSLAPRTVPSTDTQYF. Full variable domain (outside the CDR3, taken from reference TRBV7-6 and TRBJ2-3): GAGVSQSPRYKVTKRGQDVALRCDPISGHVSLYWYRQALGQGPEFLTYFNYEAQQDKSGLPNDRFSAERPEGSISTLTIQRTEQRDSAMYRCASSLAPRTVPSTDTQYFGPGTRLTVL.

V is TRBV15 and J is TRBJ2-1; either TRBD1 or TRBD2 may supply D (5 bases each). Germline lookup yields CDR1 LNHNV and CDR2 YYDKDF (reference sequence). The germline V and J ends were trimmed by 1 base and 10 bases, with 8 bases remaining between them. The CDR3 covers 12 residues. The CDR3 coding sequence is TGTGCCACCAGCAGAGCCCGGGACGAGCAGTTCTTC. This gives the protein CATSRARDEQFF. Based on the CDR3 plus reference TRBV15 and TRBJ2-1, the full variable domain is DAMVIQNPRYQVTQFGKPVTLSCSQTLNHNVMYWYQQKSSQAPKLLFHYYDKDFNNEADTPDNFQSRRPNTSFCFLDIRSPGLGDTAMYLCATSRARDEQFFGPGTRLTVL.

The chain has TRBV6-1 and TRBJ1-1; unclear D gene. The CDR3 is 15 residues long. Trimming removed 6 bases from V and 1 base from J, with 15 bases in between. Germline V lookup: CDR1 MNHNS, CDR2 SASEGT. The CDR3 loop is CASSPGGRSNTEAFF. The CDR3 DNA reads TGTGCCAGCAGCCCCGGAGGTCGGTCGAACACTGAAGCTTTCTTT.

This clone was observed a single time. V usage is TRBV27 and J usage is TRBJ2-7, with D perhaps being TRBD1 or TRBD2 (5 bases each). CDR1 and CDR2 from the germline V gene are MNHEY and SMNVEV (reference sequence). Trimming removed 5 bases from V and 0 bases from J, with 14 bases in between. The length of the CDR3 is 15 residues. CDR3: CASSRDRPSSYEQYF. The CDR3 DNA sequence: TGTGCCAGCAGTCGGGACCGCCCGAGCTCCTACGAGCAGTACTTC.

There are a few counts of this clone. This sample includes further DNA sequences coding for the same CDR3. V and J are TRBV20-1 and TRBJ1-1; no definite D call. The ends were cut back, 0 bases at V and 1 base at J, with 0 bases in the middle. The CDR3 has 11 amino acids. CDR1 and CDR2 (germline): DFQATT, SNEGSKA (reference sequence). CDR3 residues: CSARENTEAFF. DNA for the CDR3: TGCAGTGCTAGAGAGAACACTGAAGCTTTCTTT.

V is TRBV28 and J is TRBJ2-7, with D uncertain. The CDR3 consists of 15 residues. The germline V gene encodes CDR1 MDHEN and CDR2 SYDVKM. Trimming stripped 4 bases from V and 5 bases from J, with 18 bases between. The CDR3, as DNA: TGTGCCAGCAGTTCCCTTCGTGAGAGGAGCCACGAGCAGTACGTC. Encoded protein: CASSSLRERSHEQYV.

CDR3 nucleotide sequence: TGTGCCTGGAGTTTACGGGAGGCTAGCGCAGATACGCAGTATTTT. Protein: CAWSLREASADTQYF. The chain employs TRBV30 and TRBJ2-3; 7 positions agree with TRBD2. The CDR3 length is 15 residues. In germline, CDR1 is GTSNPN, CDR2 SVGIG (reference sequence). V trimming: 2 bases; J trimming: 4 bases; junction bases outside the gene matches: 9.

This clone appeared a few times. This chain uses TRBV9 with TRBJ2-2; D possibly corresponds to TRBD2 (5 bases). Germline CDR1 SGDLS, CDR2 YYNGEE. The CDR3 has 15 amino acids. Between the trimmed V and J ends, which lost 4 bases and 1 base, there was a span of 11 bases. CDR3 loop: CASSPPDWNTGELFF. CDR3 nucleotides: TGTGCCAGCAGCCCCCCGGACTGGAACACCGGGGAGCTGTTTTTT.

This chain connects TRBV7-3 to TRBJ2-2, with D uncertain. The CDR3 is made up of 14 amino acids. The V and J ends lost 6 bases and 4 bases respectively, with 12 bases between them. Germline loops: CDR1 SGHTA, CDR2 FQGTGA. The CDR3 is CASRSGTVTGELFF. In nucleotides, the CDR3 is TGTGCCAGCAGATCGGGTACGGTCACCGGGGAGCTGTTTTTT. Full variable domain (rest looked up from reference TRBV7-3 and TRBJ2-2): GAGVSQTPSNKVTEKGKYVELRCDPISGHTALYWYRQSLGQGPEFLIYFQGTGAADDSGLPNDRFFAVRPEGSVSTLKIQRTERGDSAVYLCASRSGTVTGELFFGEGSRLTVL.

This clone was counted between two and nine times. V gene TRBV5-4 combines with J gene TRBJ2-2; TRBD2 is a possible D gene (5 bases). V shed 4 bases and J shed 9 bases, with 19 bases lying between them. CDR1 and CDR2 (germline): SGHNT, YYREEE (reference sequence). The CDR3 contains 15 residues. In nucleotides, the CDR3 is TGTGCCAGCAGCCATGGACTGGCCGTGGTGCGGGAGCTGTTTTTT. Amino acids: CASSHGLAVVRELFF.

This chain uses TRBV4-2 with TRBJ2-3; 8 bases are a match to TRBD2. The germline CDR1 and CDR2 sequences are LGHNA and YNFKEQ. Unmatched junction bases numbered 9, after V lost 0 bases and J lost 10 bases. The CDR3 is 15 residues long. CDR3 amino acids: CASSQEGNSGVAQYF. DNA for the CDR3: TGTGCCAGCAGCCAAGAAGGGAATAGCGGGGTGGCGCAGTATTTT.